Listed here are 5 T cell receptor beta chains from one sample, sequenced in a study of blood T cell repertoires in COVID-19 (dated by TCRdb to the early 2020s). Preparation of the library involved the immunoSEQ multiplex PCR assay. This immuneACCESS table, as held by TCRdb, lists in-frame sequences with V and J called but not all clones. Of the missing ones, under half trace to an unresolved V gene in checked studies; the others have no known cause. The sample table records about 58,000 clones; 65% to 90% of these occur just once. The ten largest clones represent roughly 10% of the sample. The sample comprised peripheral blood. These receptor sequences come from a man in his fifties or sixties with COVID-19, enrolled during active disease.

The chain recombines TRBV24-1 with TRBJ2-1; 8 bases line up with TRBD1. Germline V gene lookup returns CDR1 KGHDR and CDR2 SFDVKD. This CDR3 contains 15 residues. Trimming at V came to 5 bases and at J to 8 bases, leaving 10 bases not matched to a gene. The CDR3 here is CATSGFGQGYDEQFF. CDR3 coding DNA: TGTGCCACCAGTGGGTTCGGACAGGGTTACGATGAGCAGTTCTTC.

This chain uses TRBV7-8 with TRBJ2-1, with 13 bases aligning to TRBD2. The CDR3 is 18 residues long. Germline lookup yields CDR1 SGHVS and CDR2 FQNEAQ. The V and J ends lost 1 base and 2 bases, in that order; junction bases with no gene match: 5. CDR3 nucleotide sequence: TGTGCCAGCAGCTTAGTACTAGCGGGAGGGCCCCCCTACAATGAGCAGTTCTTC. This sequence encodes CASSLVLAGGPPYNEQFF.

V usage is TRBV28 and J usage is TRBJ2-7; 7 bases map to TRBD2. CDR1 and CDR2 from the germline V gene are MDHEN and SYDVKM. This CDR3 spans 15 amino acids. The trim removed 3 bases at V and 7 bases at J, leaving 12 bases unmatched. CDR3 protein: CASSFGGAGSKEQYF. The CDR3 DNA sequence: TGTGCCAGCAGTTTCGGAGGAGCGGGGTCCAAAGAGCAGTACTTC.

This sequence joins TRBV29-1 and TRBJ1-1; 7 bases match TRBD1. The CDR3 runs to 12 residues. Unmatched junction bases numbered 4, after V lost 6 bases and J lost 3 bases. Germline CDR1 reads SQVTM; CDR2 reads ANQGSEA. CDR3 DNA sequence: TGCAGCGTCAACCAGGGGGACACTGAAGCTTTCTTT. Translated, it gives CSVNQGDTEAFF.

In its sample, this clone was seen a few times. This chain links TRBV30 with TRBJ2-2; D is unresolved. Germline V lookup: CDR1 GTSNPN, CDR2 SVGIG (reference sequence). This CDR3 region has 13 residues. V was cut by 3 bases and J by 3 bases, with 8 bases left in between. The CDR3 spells CAWRGFYTGELFF. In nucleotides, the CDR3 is TGTGCCTGGAGGGGCTTTTACACCGGGGAGCTGTTTTTT.